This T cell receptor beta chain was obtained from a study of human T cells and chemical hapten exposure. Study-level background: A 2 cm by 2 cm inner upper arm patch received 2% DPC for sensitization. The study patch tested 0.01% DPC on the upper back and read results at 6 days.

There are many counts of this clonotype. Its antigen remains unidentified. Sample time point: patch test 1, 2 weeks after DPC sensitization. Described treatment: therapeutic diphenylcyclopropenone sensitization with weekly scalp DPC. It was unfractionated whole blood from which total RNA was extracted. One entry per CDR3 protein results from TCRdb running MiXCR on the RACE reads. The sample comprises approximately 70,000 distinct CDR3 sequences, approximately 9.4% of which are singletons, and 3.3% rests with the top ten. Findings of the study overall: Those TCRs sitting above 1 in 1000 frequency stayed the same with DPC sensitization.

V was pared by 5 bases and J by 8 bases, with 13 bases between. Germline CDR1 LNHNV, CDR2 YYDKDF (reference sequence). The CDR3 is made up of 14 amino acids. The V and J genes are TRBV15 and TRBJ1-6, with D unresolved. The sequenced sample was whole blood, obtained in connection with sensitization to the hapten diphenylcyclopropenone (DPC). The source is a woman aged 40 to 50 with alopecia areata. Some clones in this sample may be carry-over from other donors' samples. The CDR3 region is CATSFTLQDSPLHF. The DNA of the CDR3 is TGTGCCACCAGCTTTACCCTTCAGGATTCACCCCTCCACTTT.